These 26 T cell receptor beta chains share one sample of origin, sequenced in a study of response to subunit inactivated influenza vaccine. One entry per CDR3 protein, called by TCRdb with MiXCR from the RT-PCR reads. The sample contains roughly 500,000 distinct CDR3 sequences, 25% of which appear only once. This material consisted of CD4+ T cells sorted from PBMCs, taken roughly 5 days after vaccination. The receptor source for this set is a man aged 45 to 65 who received an inactivated influenza vaccine.

This clonotype has just a few counts. The chain carries TRBV29-1 and TRBJ1-1; 7 bases fit TRBD1. The germline gives CDR1 SQVTM, CDR2 ANQGSEA. This CDR3 spans 14 amino acids. With V trimmed by 5 bases and J by 0 bases, 6 bases remained unmatched. Here the CDR3 reads CSVRPGTVNTEAFF. DNA for the CDR3: TGCAGCGTTCGCCCCGGGACAGTGAACACTGAAGCTTTCTTT.

This clonotype was seen more than once but under ten times. CDR3 protein: CASSGVPSGTQYF. CDR3 sequence (DNA): TGTGCCAGCAGTGGGGTACCTAGCGGGACCCAGTACTTC. V is TRBV12-3 or TRBV12-4 and J is TRBJ2-5; 7 nucleotides agree with TRBD2. This CDR3 contains 13 residues. Losses at the gene ends were 5 bases for V and 7 bases for J; bases not matched to a gene: 7.

This clonotype was observed a handful of times. Relative to the germline gene, one junction end is altered; a read error may explain this. The V and J genes are TRBV12-3 or TRBV12-4 and TRBJ1-1, with unresolved D. The CDR3 runs to 13 residues. This CDR3 is CASSLAENSEAFF. Written as DNA, the CDR3 is TGTGCCAGCAGTTTAGCAGAAAACAGTGAAGCTTTCTTT.

This clonotype was counted between two and nine times. The V and J genes are TRBV6-2 or TRBV6-3 and TRBJ2-7; D ambiguous. The CDR3 spans 17 residues. V was shortened by 0 bases and J by 0 bases, with 15 bases between the two germline ends. Per germline, CDR1 MNHEY and CDR2 SVGEGT. The CDR3 reads CASSYSIPPLSSYEQYF. The CDR3 nucleotides are TGTGCCAGCAGTTACTCGATACCCCCGCTTAGCTCCTACGAGCAGTACTTC.

This clonotype has just a few counts. J is TRBJ2-1 and V is TRBV29-1; D may be TRBD1 or TRBD2 (5 bases each). The CDR3 sequence is 15 residues long. The germline CDR1 and CDR2 sequences are SQVTM and ANQGSEA. Trimming cost V 3 bases and J 5 bases, with 17 bases left between them. The CDR3: CSVEVPGTANNEQFF. The CDR3 nucleotides read TGCAGCGTTGAGGTCCCCGGGACGGCGAACAATGAGCAGTTCTTC.

The rearrangement uses TRBV18 and TRBJ2-7; D might be TRBD1 or TRBD2, each matching 7 bases. Germline V CDR1 and CDR2: KGHSH, LQKENI. Trimming took off 8 bases at V and 2 bases at J, with 16 bases between the two ends. This CDR3 spans 14 amino acids. The CDR3 loop reads CASQSGTETYEQYF. The DNA of the CDR3 is TGTGCCAGCCAAAGCGGGACAGAGACCTACGAGCAGTACTTC.

The chain combines TRBV12-3 or TRBV12-4 with TRBJ1-2; the match to TRBD1 covers 8 bases. The trim removed 7 bases at V and 4 bases at J, leaving 5 bases unmatched. CDR3 length: 13 residues. In DNA form, the CDR3 reads TGTGCCAGCACTATGGGACAGGTCTATGGCTACACCTTC. This gives the protein CASTMGQVYGYTF.

This clonotype has a handful of counts. The rearrangement uses TRBV12-3 or TRBV12-4 and TRBJ2-3; TRBD2 agrees at 11 bases. The CDR3 totals 15 residues. J lost 2 bases, V lost 5 bases, and 3 bases had no gene match. The CDR3 DNA follows: TGTGCCAGCAGTGGTAGCGGGGGGGCCACAGATACGCAGTATTTT. It yields the protein CASSGSGGATDTQYF.

This clonotype has just a few counts. The chain employs TRBV5-1 and TRBJ2-1; D gene uncertain. From germline, CDR1 is SGHRS and CDR2 YFSETQ. V lost 7 bases and J lost 2, with 16 bases in between. The CDR3 length is 15 residues. The DNA of the CDR3 is TGCGCCAGCGACAACGTTCGGGCCGCCTACAATGAGCAGTTCTTC. This gives the protein CASDNVRAAYNEQFF.

The CDR3 region has the DNA TGCGCCAGCAGCCAAGTTTCTGGGGTCACCTCCTCTGGGGCCAACGTCCTGACTTTC. Translating it yields CASSQVSGVTSSGANVLTF. The V gene is TRBV4-3, the J gene TRBJ2-6; no firm D call. The CDR3 spans 19 residues. The germline gives CDR1 LGHNA, CDR2 YSLEER. The V end was cut by 1 base, the J end by 0 bases, with 16 bases between.

There are many counts of this clonotype. This chain links TRBV20-1 with TRBJ2-3; D is tentatively TRBD1 or TRBD2 (7 bases each). Trimming pared 3 bases from V and 10 bases from J, leaving 17 bases between. The CDR3 sequence is 13 residues long. The germline V gene encodes CDR1 DFQATT and CDR2 SNEGSKA (reference sequence). The CDR3 coding sequence is TGCAGTGCTAGCCTGGGGGGGACAGTGGCGCAGTATTTT. Translation: CSASLGGTVAQYF.

This clonotype was seen only a few times. The chain employs TRBV5-4 and TRBJ2-7; D is possibly TRBD1 (6 bases). V gave up 4 bases and J gave up 4 bases, with 12 bases separating them. Germline-derived CDR1 and CDR2 are SGHNT and YYREEE (reference sequence). The CDR3 extends over 13 amino acids. The CDR3 is CASSPGQQYEQYF. The CDR3 DNA is TGTGCCAGCAGCCCGGGACAACAATACGAGCAGTACTTC.

This clonotype was seen a handful of times. V is TRBV2 and J is TRBJ2-1, with TRBD1 as a possible D gene (5 bases). Germline V gene data show CDR1 as SNHLY and CDR2 as FYNNEI. Trimming left V 7 bases short and J 5 bases short, with 12 bases between. The CDR3 totals 13 residues. Written as DNA, the CDR3 is TGTGCCAGCACCTCAGGGTCCCACAATGAGCAGTTCTTC. Translation: CASTSGSHNEQFF.

There are a few counts of this clonotype. The rearrangement joins TRBV12-3 or TRBV12-4 to TRBJ2-7; 7 bases are a match to TRBD1. J gave up 5 bases and V 4 bases, and 17 bases lay outside the gene matches. The CDR3 consists of 17 residues. The DNA of the CDR3 is TGTGCCAGCAGTTCCCTTAAATGGGACAGTGCAGGGGACGAGCAGTACTTC. Translated, it gives CASSSLKWDSAGDEQYF.

This clonotype showed up just a few times. One junction end does not reproduce the germline sequence, and a read error may be involved. V and J are TRBV20-1 and TRBJ2-7; the D gene is possibly TRBD2 (6 bases). The CDR3 is 12 amino acids. CDR1 and CDR2 (germline): DFQATT, SNEGSKA (reference sequence). DNA of the CDR3: TGCAGAGCTAACCGGGACGCGGGGGAGCAGTACTTC. Its protein is CRANRDAGEQYF.

The chain couples TRBV27 to TRBJ2-7; D might be TRBD1 (5 bases). V was pared by 6 bases and J by 3 bases, with 9 bases between. The CDR3 has 12 amino acids. The V gene's germline CDR1 is MNHEY and CDR2 SMNVEV (reference sequence). Here the CDR3 reads CASRYDSYEQYF. The CDR3 DNA follows: TGTGCCAGCAGATATGACAGCTACGAGCAGTACTTC.

This clonotype has more than one count but fewer than ten. V gene TRBV6-2 or TRBV6-3 combines with J gene TRBJ1-5; D gene ambiguous. Germline lookup yields CDR1 MNHEY and CDR2 SVGEGT. The CDR3 has 13 amino acids. Trimming took off 7 bases at V and 8 bases at J, with 15 bases between the two ends. The DNA for the CDR3 is TGTGCCAGCAACAGCGACCCTCGGGAGCCCCAGCATTTT. This translates into CASNSDPREPQHF.

This clonotype was observed a handful of times. The V gene is TRBV5-6, the J gene TRBJ1-6; D unclear. Germline-derived CDR1 and CDR2 are SGHDT and YYEEEE. The CDR3 sequence is 12 residues long. Deletions cut 2 bases from V and 10 bases from J, with 7 bases between. Here the CDR3 DNA reads TGTGCCAGCAGCTTTGGGGAATCACCCCTCCACTTT. This encodes CASSFGESPLHF.

This clonotype was found a few times. The genes are TRBV12-3 or TRBV12-4 and TRBJ2-1; 8 bases map to TRBD2. The CDR3 loop spans 14 amino acids. Trimming took 8 bases from V and 4 from J; bases not matched to a gene: 7. The DNA for the CDR3 is TGTGCCAGCTTAGAAACTAGCGGATACAATGAGCAGTTCTTC. This encodes CASLETSGYNEQFF.

This chain connects TRBV10-3 to TRBJ2-2; TRBD2 agrees at 12 bases. Germline CDR1 and CDR2: ENHRY and SYGVKD. V shed 5 bases, J shed 0 bases, and the junction held 10 bases outside the gene matches. This CDR3 comprises 19 residues. The CDR3 loop reads CAISKNPGLAGANTGELFF. The CDR3, as DNA: TGTGCCATCAGTAAGAACCCGGGACTAGCGGGCGCGAACACCGGGGAGCTGTTTTTT.

This clonotype showed up just a few times. This chain joins TRBV7-9 and TRBJ2-3; D unresolved. Trimming cost V 0 bases and J 1 base, with 5 bases left between them. The CDR3 loop spans 14 amino acids. The germline gives CDR1 SEHNR, CDR2 FQNEAQ (reference sequence). The CDR3 nucleotides are TGTGCCAGCAGCTTAGCCAGTCGCACAGATACGCAGTATTTT. Translating gives CASSLASRTDTQYF.

The chain combines TRBV20-1 with TRBJ2-7, with D perhaps matching TRBD2 (5 bases). Deletions cut 1 base from V and 3 bases from J, with 16 bases between. CDR3 length equals 15 residues. Germline V gene data show CDR1 as DFQATT and CDR2 as SNEGSKA (reference sequence). The CDR3 loop reads CSARGSGNIGYEQYF. The DNA of the CDR3 is TGCAGTGCTAGAGGGTCCGGGAATATAGGCTACGAGCAGTACTTC.

This chain connects TRBV4-3 to TRBJ2-5; D may be TRBD1 or TRBD2 (5 bases each). The germline CDR1 and CDR2 sequences are LGHNA and YSLEER. The CDR3 extends over 13 amino acids. With 2 bases removed from V and 9 bases from J, the gap between germline ends came to 13 bases. CDR3 loop: CASSQSKVGPQYF. CDR3 DNA: TGCGCCAGCAGCCAAAGCAAAGTGGGACCCCAGTACTTC.

This clonotype has only a few counts. The rearrangement uses TRBV11-1 and TRBJ2-1; TRBD2 matches at 10 bases. The CDR3 sequence is 15 residues long. J lost 6 bases, V lost 5 bases, and 7 bases had no gene match. CDR1 SGHAT and CDR2 FQDESV come from the germline V gene (reference sequence). CDR3 in DNA: TGTGCCAGCAGCGAGCTAGCGGGAGTTACCAATGAGCAGTTCTTC. It yields the protein CASSELAGVTNEQFF.

This clonotype was seen a few times. The rearrangement links TRBV5-4 to TRBJ2-3; TRBD2 agrees at 16 bases. Germline assignment: CDR1 SGHNT and CDR2 YYREEE (reference sequence). After removal of 3 bases from V and 3 bases from J, the junction contained 7 bases not matched to a gene. CDR3 size: 18 residues. CDR3 nucleotides: TGTGCCAGCAGCTCTCCGGGACTAGCGGGAGGGCCGACAGATACGCAGTATTTT. This codes for CASSSPGLAGGPTDTQYF.

This chain links TRBV4-2 with TRBJ2-3; TRBD1 agrees at 9 bases. Per the germline V gene, CDR1 is LGHNA and CDR2 is YNFKEQ. The CDR3 totals 14 residues. V was clipped by 5 bases and J by 3 bases; unmatched bases: 3. CDR3 coding DNA: TGTGCCAGCAGCTGGGACAGGGTGACAGATACGCAGTATTTT. Translation: CASSWDRVTDTQYF.